The clone carrying this T cell receptor (beta chain) was observed a few times. Its antigen is unidentified. This sample was taken from a study of human T cells and chemical hapten exposure. Study background: For sensitization, 2% DPC was applied to a 2 cm by 2 cm patch of upper inner arm skin. The study's findings and limits: Controls formed significantly fewer large CDR3 similarity clusters than expanded TCRs did.

Time point given: pre-sensitization, week 0. The treatment: therapeutic diphenylcyclopropenone sensitization with weekly scalp DPC. The authors extracted total RNA from unfractionated whole blood. TCRdb re-analysed the RACE reads in MiXCR, keeping a single row per CDR3 protein. The sample comprises about 270,000 distinct CDR3 sequences, approximately 7.5% of which are singletons, and more than 0.95% rests with the top ten. The germline CDR1 and CDR2 sequences are LGHDT and YNNKEL (reference sequence). The CDR3 totals 13 residues. V gave up 1 base and J gave up 5 bases, with 7 bases separating them. This TCR came from a man between 18 and 29 years old with alopecia areata. Some clones in this sample may be carry-over from other donors' samples. The sequenced sample was whole blood, obtained in connection with sensitization to the hapten diphenylcyclopropenone (DPC). The chain couples TRBV3-1 to TRBJ2-3; possibly TRBD1 for D (5 bases). The CDR3 loop reads CASSQVGLDTQYF. CDR3 DNA: TGTGCCAGCAGCCAAGTGGGGCTAGATACGCAGTATTTT.